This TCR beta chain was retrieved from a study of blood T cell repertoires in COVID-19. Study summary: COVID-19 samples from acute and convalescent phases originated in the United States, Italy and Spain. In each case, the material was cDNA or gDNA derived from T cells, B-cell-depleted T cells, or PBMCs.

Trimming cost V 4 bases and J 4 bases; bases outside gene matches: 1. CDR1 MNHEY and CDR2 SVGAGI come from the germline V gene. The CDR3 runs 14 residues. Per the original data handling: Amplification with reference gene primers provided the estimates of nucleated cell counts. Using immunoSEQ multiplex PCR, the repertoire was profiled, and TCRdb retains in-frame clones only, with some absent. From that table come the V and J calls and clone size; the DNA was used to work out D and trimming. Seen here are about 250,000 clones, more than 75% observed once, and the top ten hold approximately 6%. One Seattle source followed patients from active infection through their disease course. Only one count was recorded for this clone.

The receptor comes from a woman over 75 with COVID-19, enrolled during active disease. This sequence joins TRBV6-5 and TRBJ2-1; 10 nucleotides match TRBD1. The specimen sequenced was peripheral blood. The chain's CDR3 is CASSWDRGYNEQFF. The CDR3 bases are TGTGCCAGCAGTTGGGACAGGGGTTACAATGAGCAGTTCTTC.